This TCR beta chain was identified during a study of shared clonotypes between healthy human individuals. About the research overall: Donors had three CD4 naive, three CD4 memory, two CD8 naive and one CD8 memory plate apiece.

The germline CDR1 and CDR2 sequences are MNHNY and SVGAGI (reference sequence). This CDR3 region has 15 residues. Between the trimmed V and J ends, which lost 7 bases and 0 bases, there was a span of 15 bases. In the source study's methods: With immunoSEQ giving junction-only sequences and no quality scores, filtering differed. Sequencing used immunoSEQ multiplex PCR; TCRdb keeps in-frame clones, though not all of them. The D gene and trimming were derived from the DNA, and the V and J assignments and clone size from that table. The profile shows about 2.3 million clones, 93% of them singletons. Source material: naive CD4+ T cells from PBMCs. Described subset: CD45RA+ positively selected. The TCR sequence derives from a man aged 18-30 years in good health. Some clones in this sample may be carry-over from other donors' samples. The V and J genes are TRBV6-6 and TRBJ1-1; TRBD1 is a possible D gene (5 bases). CDR3 amino acids: CASTEGRVVNTEAFF. The CDR3 DNA reads as TGTGCCAGCACGGAGGGGCGCGTCGTGAACACTGAAGCTTTCTTT.